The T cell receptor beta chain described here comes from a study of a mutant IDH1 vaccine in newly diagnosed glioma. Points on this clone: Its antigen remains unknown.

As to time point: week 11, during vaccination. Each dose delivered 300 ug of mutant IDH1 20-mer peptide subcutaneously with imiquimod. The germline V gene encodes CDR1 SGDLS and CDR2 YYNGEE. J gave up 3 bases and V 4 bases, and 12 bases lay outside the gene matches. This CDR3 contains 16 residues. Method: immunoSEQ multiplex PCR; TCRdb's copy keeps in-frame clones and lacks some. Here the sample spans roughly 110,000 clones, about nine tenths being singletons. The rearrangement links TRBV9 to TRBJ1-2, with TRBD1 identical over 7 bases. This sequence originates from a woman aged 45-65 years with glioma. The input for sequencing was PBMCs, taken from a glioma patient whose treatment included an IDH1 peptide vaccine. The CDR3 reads CASSYDHRGTDYGYTF. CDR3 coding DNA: TGTGCCAGCAGCTACGATCACAGGGGAACTGACTATGGCTACACCTTC.